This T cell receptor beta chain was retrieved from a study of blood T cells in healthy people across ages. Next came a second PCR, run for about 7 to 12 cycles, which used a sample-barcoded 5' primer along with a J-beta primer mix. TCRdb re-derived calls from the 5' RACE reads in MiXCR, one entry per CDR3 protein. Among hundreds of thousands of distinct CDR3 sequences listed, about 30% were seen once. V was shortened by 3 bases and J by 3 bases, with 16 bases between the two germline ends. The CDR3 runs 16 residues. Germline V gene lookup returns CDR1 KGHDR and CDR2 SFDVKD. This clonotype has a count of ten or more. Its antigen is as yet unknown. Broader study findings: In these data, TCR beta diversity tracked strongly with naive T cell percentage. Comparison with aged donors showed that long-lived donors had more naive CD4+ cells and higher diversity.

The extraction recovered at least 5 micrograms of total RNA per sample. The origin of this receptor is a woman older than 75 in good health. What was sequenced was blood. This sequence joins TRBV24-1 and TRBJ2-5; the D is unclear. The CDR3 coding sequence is TGTGCCACCAGTGATCCTCGCGCCGGGCAAGAAGAGACCCAGTACTTC. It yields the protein CATSDPRAGQEETQYF.